The 30 T cell receptor beta chains below come from one sample, sequenced in a study of cytomegalovirus exposure and HLA in healthy donors listed by TCRdb under 2017. The library relied on the immunoSEQ multiplex PCR assay. For the multiplex PCR, a mixture combining 60 forward primers for TCR Vbeta segments and 13 reverse primers for TCR Jbeta segments was used. TCRdb carries this immuneACCESS record with in-frame sequences only. Its versions omit some clonotypes, under half of them owing to an unresolved V gene in the studies checked, with the rest unexplained. In all, the sample holds about 140,000 clones, and around 72% of those were seen once. About 1.2% of the sample goes to the ten largest clones. Sequencing input: PBMCs. All receptors derive from a woman aged 40 to 50 in good health and CMV-seronegative.

The CDR3 region has the DNA TGTGCCAGCAGCTTGGCGCTAGCGGAATCAGATACGCAGTATTTT. Protein product: CASSLALAESDTQYF. This rearrangement joins TRBV7-9 to TRBJ2-3; 7 bases line up with TRBD2. The germline V gene has CDR1 SEHNR and CDR2 FQNEAQ (reference sequence). The CDR3 contains 15 residues. V shed 3 bases, J shed 4 bases, and the junction held 7 bases outside the gene matches. Full variable domain (outside the CDR3, taken from reference TRBV7-9 and TRBJ2-3): DTGVSQNPRHKITKRGQNVTFRCDPISEHNRLYWYRQTLGQGPEFLTYFQNEAQLEKSRLLSDRFSAERPKGSFSTLEIQRTEQGDSAMYLCASSLALAESDTQYFGPGTRLTVL.

This clone has more than one count but fewer than ten. This chain uses TRBV11-2 with TRBJ1-1, with D possibly being TRBD1 (6 bases). CDR1 and CDR2 from the germline V gene are SGHAT and FQNNGV. Trimming left V 8 bases short and J 1 base short, with 11 bases between. This CDR3 spans 13 amino acids. The DNA for the CDR3 is TGTGCCAGCGTCCGAGGGGGGAACACTGAAGCTTTCTTT. Translated: CASVRGGNTEAFF.

This chain joins TRBV6-1 and TRBJ2-3; 12 bases match TRBD1. The CDR3 extends over 16 amino acids. Trimming took 4 bases from V and 2 from J; bases not matched to a gene: 4. Germline V gives CDR1 MNHNS, CDR2 SASEGT. The CDR3 bases are TGTGCCAGCAGTGCCGGGACAGGGGGCTTCACAGATACGCAGTATTTT. Protein: CASSAGTGGFTDTQYF.

The rearrangement links TRBV18 to TRBJ2-4; 7 positions agree with TRBD1. V shed 5 bases and J 6 bases; nucleotides not matched to a gene: 4. Germline values: CDR1 KGHSH, CDR2 LQKENI. The CDR3 totals 13 residues. The CDR3 loop reads CASSDRVTNIQYF. CDR3 DNA: TGTGCCAGCTCAGACAGGGTTACAAACATTCAGTACTTC.

The chain has TRBV7-2 and TRBJ1-6; 9 bases align to TRBD1. The V and J ends lost 1 base and 10 bases, in that order; junction bases with no gene match: 5. The CDR3 runs to 15 residues. From germline, CDR1 is SGHTA and CDR2 FQGNSA. CDR3 sequence (DNA): TGTGCCAGCAGCTTAGTACAGGGGGCAGGGTCACCCCTCCACTTT. Translation gives CASSLVQGAGSPLHF.

The rearrangement uses TRBV5-8 and TRBJ1-1, with D possibly matching TRBD1 (6 bases). V dropped 1 base and J dropped 1 base, with 8 bases sitting between them. The CDR3 runs 14 residues. Germline V lookup: CDR1 SGHTS, CDR2 YDEGEE. CDR3 sequence (DNA): TGTGCCAGCAGCTTGAGGGGGGGGAACACTGAAGCTTTCTTT. Translated: CASSLRGGNTEAFF.

DNA for the CDR3: TGTGCCAGCAGCTCTAATCGGGATAGGGTATATGGCTACACCTTC. The encoded protein is CASSSNRDRVYGYTF. V and J are TRBV5-8 and TRBJ1-2; D not certain. V shed 3 bases and J shed 5 bases, with 17 bases lying between them. The CDR3 spans 15 residues. Per germline, CDR1 SGHTS and CDR2 YDEGEE.

The rearrangement joins TRBV6-1 to TRBJ1-3, with 9 nucleotides matching TRBD1. J was trimmed by 3 bases and V by 6 bases; bases with no gene match: 3. CDR3 length: 14 amino acids. The germline CDR1 and CDR2 sequences are MNHNS and SASEGT. The CDR3 is CASRKTGGGNTIYF. The CDR3 DNA is TGTGCCAGCAGAAAGACAGGGGGTGGAAACACCATATATTTT.

This chain links TRBV28 with TRBJ1-6, with D possibly being TRBD1 (5 bases). Trimming left V 5 bases short and J 13 bases short, with 9 bases between. The CDR3 spans 11 residues. CDR1 MDHEN and CDR2 SYDVKM come from the germline V gene. This CDR3 reads CASSPGSPLHF. In DNA form, the CDR3 reads TGTGCCAGCAGTCCAGGGTCGCCCCTCCACTTT.

V is TRBV4-3 and J is TRBJ2-3; 8 nucleotides agree with TRBD2. The CDR3 length is 15 residues. Trimming at V came to 0 bases and at J to 5 bases, leaving 4 bases not matched to a gene. Germline loops: CDR1 LGHNA, CDR2 YSLEER. The CDR3 here is CASSQEGTSGDTQYF. DNA for the CDR3: TGCGCCAGCAGCCAAGAAGGAACTAGCGGAGATACGCAGTATTTT.

Here the CDR3 reads CASSLDARTGFEGNQPQHF. CDR3 nucleotides: TGTGCCAGCAGCTTGGATGCACGGACAGGGTTCGAAGGGAATCAGCCCCAGCATTTT. V usage is TRBV5-5 and J usage is TRBJ1-5; 8 bases are a match to TRBD1. V lost 0 bases to trimming and J lost 4 bases; unmatched junction nucleotides: 15. Germline V gene lookup returns CDR1 SGHKS and CDR2 YYEKEE (reference sequence). CDR3 length: 19 residues.

The rearrangement links TRBV29-1 to TRBJ1-1; D ambiguous. The CDR3 is 12 residues long. CDR1 and CDR2 (germline): SQVTM, ANQGSEA. V was pared by 4 bases and J by 6 bases, with 12 bases between. The CDR3 sequence: CSVGFSTAEAFF. The CDR3 DNA follows: TGCAGCGTTGGTTTTTCAACGGCTGAAGCTTTCTTT.

This chain connects TRBV7-8 to TRBJ2-2; the match to TRBD1 covers 7 bases. J was trimmed by 4 bases and V by 2 bases; bases with no gene match: 10. The CDR3 contains 17 residues. Germline assignment: CDR1 SGHVS and CDR2 FQNEAQ. The CDR3 reads CASSLKGGQVSTGELFF. The DNA for the CDR3 is TGTGCCAGCAGCTTAAAGGGTGGACAGGTCTCCACCGGGGAGCTGTTTTTT.

V and J are TRBV19 and TRBJ2-7, with 9 bases matching TRBD1. CDR3 length: 16 residues. CDR1 is LNHDA and CDR2 is SQIVND in the germline V gene (reference sequence). With 3 bases clipped from V and 1 base from J, the junction kept 7 bases outside the gene matches. The CDR3 nucleotides read TGTGCCAGTAGTATTACCACAGGGGGCAGTTCCTACGAGCAGTACTTC. Its protein is CASSITTGGSSYEQYF.

V is TRBV4-1 and J is TRBJ2-3, with 11 bases aligning to TRBD2. CDR3 length: 17 residues. The germline V gene has CDR1 MGHRA and CDR2 YSYEKL. With V trimmed by 5 bases and J by 0 bases, 7 bases remained unmatched. CDR3 DNA: TGCGCCAGCAGCTTGGTAGCGGGGGGGCCCAGCACAGATACGCAGTATTTT. Translating it yields CASSLVAGGPSTDTQYF.

The chain carries TRBV7-6 and TRBJ1-1, with 8 bases aligning to TRBD1. V was pared by 5 bases and J by 5 bases, with 10 bases of the junction left unmatched. The germline V gene encodes CDR1 SGHVS and CDR2 FNYEAQ. The CDR3 has 15 residues. The CDR3 DNA reads as TGTGCCAGCAGCAAAAGCACAGGGGGGGAAACTGAAGCTTTCTTT. This gives the protein CASSKSTGGETEAFF.

The chain links TRBV12-5 to TRBJ2-7, with no clear D. The V end was cut by 2 bases, the J end by 0 bases, with 8 bases between. The CDR3 is 14 residues long. Germline CDR1 LGHNT, CDR2 FRNRAP. The CDR3 spells CASGLTTGSYEQYF. Here the CDR3 DNA reads TGTGCTAGTGGTTTGACGACTGGCTCCTACGAGCAGTACTTC.

The chain recombines TRBV6-6 with TRBJ2-1; 7 bases fit TRBD1. The germline V gene encodes CDR1 MNHNY and CDR2 SVGAGI (reference sequence). Trimming at V came to 5 bases and at J to 4 bases, leaving 2 bases not matched to a gene. The CDR3 totals 13 residues. The CDR3 DNA reads TGTGCCAGCAGTAGACAGGGTTACAATGAGCAGTTCTTC. This translates into CASSRQGYNEQFF.

The chain joins TRBV4-2 to TRBJ2-3; 8 bases match TRBD2. Losses at the gene ends were 0 bases for V and 6 bases for J; bases not matched to a gene: 8. The CDR3 consists of 16 residues. Germline lookup yields CDR1 LGHNA and CDR2 YNFKEQ. This CDR3 reads CASSQDPGGLTDTQYF. For the CDR3, the DNA is TGTGCCAGCAGCCAAGATCCGGGGGGGCTGACGGATACGCAGTATTTT.

The chain is built from TRBV6-5 and TRBJ1-5; D is uncertain. Looked up from germline, CDR1 is MNHEY and CDR2 is SVGAGI. The CDR3 loop spans 15 amino acids. V gave up 0 bases and J gave up 0 bases, with 6 bases separating them. CDR3 sequence reads: CASSYSVASNQPQHF. The CDR3 bases are TGTGCCAGCAGTTACTCGGTGGCTAGCAATCAGCCCCAGCATTTT.

The chain joins TRBV7-9 to TRBJ1-4; 8 nucleotides agree with TRBD1. The CDR3 extends over 15 amino acids. The V gene end was trimmed by 5 bases and the J gene end by 7 bases; junction bases not matched to a gene: 9. From germline, CDR1 is SEHNR and CDR2 FQNEAQ (reference sequence). CDR3 sequence: CASSPAGQGLEKLFF. CDR3 nucleotide sequence: TGTGCCAGCAGCCCAGCCGGACAGGGTCTTGAAAAACTGTTTTTT.

This clone was observed a few times. The chain uses TRBV4-1 and TRBJ1-1, with 7 bases lining up with TRBD1. J lost 4 bases, V lost 3 bases, and 5 bases had no gene match. The CDR3 runs to 14 residues. Germline V CDR1 and CDR2: MGHRA, YSYEKL. Here the CDR3 DNA reads TGCGCCAGCAGCCAGGCCAGGGGGACCACTGAAGCTTTCTTT. It translates to CASSQARGTTEAFF.

The V and J genes are TRBV7-2 and TRBJ2-4; 7 nucleotides match TRBD2. The CDR3 spans 16 residues. Germline assignment: CDR1 SGHTA and CDR2 FQGNSA. V dropped 3 bases and J dropped 4; count of bases not matched to a gene: 9. CDR3 region: CASSFGSSRGKNIQYF. The DNA of the CDR3 is TGTGCCAGCAGCTTCGGGAGCTCGCGGGGGAAAAACATTCAGTACTTC.

In its sample, this clone was seen a few times. The rearrangement uses TRBV5-6 and TRBJ2-5; D call uncertain. CDR1 and CDR2 from the germline V gene are SGHDT and YYEEEE. Trimming took 1 base from V and 4 from J, leaving 2 bases between them. The CDR3 consists of 11 residues. The CDR3 DNA sequence: TGTGCCAGCAGCTTGCGAGAGACCCAGTACTTC. Translating it yields CASSLRETQYF.

The gene calls are TRBV15 and TRBJ1-1; 7 nucleotides align to TRBD1. Trimming removed 0 bases from V and 1 base from J; junction bases left unmatched: 5. The CDR3 is 16 residues long. Germline-derived CDR1 and CDR2 are LNHNV and YYDKDF (reference sequence). In DNA, the CDR3 is TGTGCCACCAGCAGAGATAGGTACAGGGGGAACACTGAAGCTTTCTTT. It translates to CATSRDRYRGNTEAFF.

This chain joins TRBV9 and TRBJ2-5, with D perhaps matching TRBD2 (6 bases). The CDR3 loop spans 14 amino acids. Per the germline V gene, CDR1 is SGDLS and CDR2 is YYNGEE. Trimming shortened V by 0 bases and J by 3 bases, and 9 bases separated the two germline ends. The CDR3 protein is CASSVGPSEETQYF. The CDR3 DNA follows: TGTGCCAGCAGCGTAGGTCCTAGCGAAGAGACCCAGTACTTC.

This clone occurred a few times. The V and J genes are TRBV7-9 and TRBJ2-4; 8 bases line up with TRBD1. The CDR3 has 17 amino acids. Germline V gene sequence: CDR1 SEHNR, CDR2 FQNEAQ (reference sequence). V dropped 4 bases and J dropped 4; count of bases not matched to a gene: 12. DNA of the CDR3: TGTGCCAGCAGCTCACCACAGGGGGGCTCTTCTAAAAACATTCAGTACTTC. Translating it yields CASSSPQGGSSKNIQYF.

The rearrangement joins TRBV7-2 to TRBJ2-2; D possibly corresponds to TRBD1 (6 bases). The CDR3 loop spans 17 amino acids. Germline V gene sequence: CDR1 SGHTA, CDR2 FQGNSA. V was clipped by 3 bases and J by 1 base, with 15 bases between them. The CDR3 nucleotides read TGTGCCAGCAGCTTCTACAGGGCTTGGGAGAACACCGGGGAGCTGTTTTTT. Amino acid sequence: CASSFYRAWENTGELFF.

In nucleotides, the CDR3 is TGTGCCAGCAGCAGTGGGAGCCACGAGCAGTACTTC. Amino acid sequence: CASSSGSHEQYF. This rearrangement joins TRBV13 to TRBJ2-7; D perhaps matches TRBD2 (5 bases). V lost 5 bases, J lost 5 bases, and 10 bases lay in between. This CDR3 is 12 amino acids long. The germline gives CDR1 PRHDT, CDR2 FYEKMQ (reference sequence).

There are a few counts of this clone. The CDR3 region is CASSFTPTASNYGYTF. CDR3 DNA: TGTGCCAGCAGTTTCACCCCGACAGCCTCTAACTATGGCTACACCTTC. The chain links TRBV27 to TRBJ1-2; D possibly corresponds to TRBD1 (5 bases). The V end was cut by 3 bases, the J end by 0 bases, with 14 bases between. CDR1 MNHEY and CDR2 SMNVEV come from the germline V gene (reference sequence). The CDR3 is 16 residues long.